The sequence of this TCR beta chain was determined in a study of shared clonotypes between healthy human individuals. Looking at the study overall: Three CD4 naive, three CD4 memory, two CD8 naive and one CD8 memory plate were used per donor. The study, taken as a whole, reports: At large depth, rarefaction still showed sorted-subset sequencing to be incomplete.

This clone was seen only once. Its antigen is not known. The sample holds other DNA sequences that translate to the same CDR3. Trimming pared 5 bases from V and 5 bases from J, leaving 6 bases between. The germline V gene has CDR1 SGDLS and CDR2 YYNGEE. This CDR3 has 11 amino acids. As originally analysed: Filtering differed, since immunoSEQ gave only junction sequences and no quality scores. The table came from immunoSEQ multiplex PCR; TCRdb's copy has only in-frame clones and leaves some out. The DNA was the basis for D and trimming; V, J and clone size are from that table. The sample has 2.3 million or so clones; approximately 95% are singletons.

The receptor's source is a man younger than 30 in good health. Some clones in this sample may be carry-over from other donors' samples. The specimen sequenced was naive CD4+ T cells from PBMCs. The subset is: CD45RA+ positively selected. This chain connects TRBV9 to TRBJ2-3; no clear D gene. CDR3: CASSVEDTQYF. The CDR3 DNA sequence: TGTGCCAGCAGTGTCGAAGATACGCAGTATTTT.